A selection of T cell receptor beta chains follows, all from one sample in a study of T cells in Graves' hyperthyroidism and ophthalmopathy. Each CDR3 protein is one row after TCRdb ran MiXCR on the multiplex PCR reads. The table shows 300,000 to 400,000 distinct CDR3 sequences, with about 20% occurring only once. Sample: blood. Every receptor here comes from a woman in her fifties or sixties with Graves' hyperthyroidism. Both conserved end residues are part of each CDR3. D genes are given only for firm matches. Some rows mark clone size as missing; the rest say once, few, many or name a class of expanded clone.

v_gene	j_gene	abundance	d_gene	CDR3aa	CDR3nt
TRBV12-3/TRBV12-4	TRBJ1-6	many	TRBD1	CASSTDRGLYNSPLHF	TGTGCCAGCAGTACGGACAGGGGGCTCTATAATTCACCCCTCCACTTT
TRBV4-1	TRBJ2-1	NA	NA	CASSQDPLEQFF	TGCGCCAGCAGCCAAGATCCCCTTGAGCAGTTCTTC
TRBV4-2	TRBJ2-5	few	NA	CASSQNDRRETQYF	TGTGCCAGCAGCCAAAACGACAGAAGGGAGACCCAGTACTTC
TRBV18	TRBJ1-1	NA	NA	CAREGVHIQNTEAFF	TGTGCCAGAGAGGGGGTCCACATACAGAACACTGAAGCTTTCTTT
TRBV6-1	TRBJ2-5	NA	NA	CASSLPSRVSETQYF	TGTGCCAGCAGTCTCCCGTCGCGGGTATCAGAGACCCAGTACTTC
TRBV12-3/TRBV12-4	TRBJ1-1	many	NA	CASSPRTNTEAFF	TGTGCCAGCAGTCCCAGGACGAACACTGAAGCTTTCTTT
TRBV7-8	TRBJ1-2	few	TRBD1	CASSLAATGVSGYTF	TGTGCCAGCAGCTTAGCGGCGACAGGGGTCTCTGGCTACACCTTC
TRBV12-3/TRBV12-4	TRBJ1-5	many	TRBD1	CASSSGQLSNQPQHF	TGTGCCAGCAGTTCGGGACAGCTTAGCAATCAGCCCCAGCATTTT
TRBV28	TRBJ1-1	many	TRBD1	CASSSWDRRMNTEAFF	TGTGCCAGCAGTTCCTGGGACAGGAGGATGAACACTGAAGCTTTCTTT
TRBV5-1	TRBJ2-3	many	TRBD1	CASSLAGTGGSDTQYF	TGCGCCAGCAGCTTAGCCGGGACAGGGGGCTCCGATACGCAGTATTTT
TRBV4-1	TRBJ2-7	few	NA	CASSQTGIGADEQYF	TGCGCCAGCAGCCAAACCGGGATAGGGGCCGACGAGCAGTACTTC
TRBV14	TRBJ2-3	many	NA	CASSQWSDTQYF	TGTGCCAGCAGCCAATGGTCAGATACGCAGTATTTT